The next 27 T cell receptor beta chains were all read from a single sample in a study of blood T cell repertoires in COVID-19. Profiled with immunoSEQ multiplex PCR; TCRdb holds only in-frame clones, not every one. Among some 48,000 clones listed, approximately 90% were seen once. Sequencing used peripheral blood. The receptors were sampled from a woman of 80 years or more with acute or convalescent COVID-19.

This chain links TRBV2 with TRBJ2-5; TRBD2 matches at 12 bases. Germline lookup yields CDR1 SNHLY and CDR2 FYNNEI. This CDR3 has 13 residues. The V and J ends lost 2 bases and 10 bases, in that order; junction bases with no gene match: 2. CDR3 in amino acids: CASSELAGGHQYF. The CDR3 nucleotides are TGTGCCAGCAGTGAACTAGCGGGGGGGCACCAGTACTTC.

The rearrangement uses TRBV10-3 and TRBJ1-5; possible D gene TRBD1, 5 bases. The V and J ends lost 8 bases and 6 bases respectively, with 14 bases between them. This CDR3 comprises 13 residues. From germline, CDR1 is ENHRY and CDR2 SYGVKD. CDR3: CAIPGGAVQPQHF. CDR3 coding DNA: TGTGCCATCCCCGGCGGGGCTGTTCAGCCCCAGCATTTT.

In this sample, this clone turned up once. The identical CDR3 is also encoded by other nucleotide sequences in the sample. The V and J genes are TRBV19 and TRBJ2-3; maybe TRBD2 (6 bases). The V end was cut by 3 bases, the J end by 0 bases, with 7 bases between. Germline V gene sequence: CDR1 LNHDA, CDR2 SQIVND (reference sequence). This CDR3 is built from 14 residues. CDR3 nucleotides: TGTGCCAGTAGTATCGGGGGAAGCACAGATACGCAGTATTTT. This gives the protein CASSIGGSTDTQYF.

This sequence joins TRBV2 and TRBJ1-6; no reliable D call. The germline V gene has CDR1 SNHLY and CDR2 FYNNEI. The V end lost 6 bases, the J end lost 9 bases, and 18 bases lay between the germline ends. This CDR3 is built from 15 residues. CDR3 sequence (DNA): TGTGCCAGCAGCCCCCTGACGTCTTCTAGTTCACCCCTCCACTTT. This encodes CASSPLTSSSSPLHF. Based on the CDR3 plus reference TRBV2 and TRBJ1-6, the full variable domain is EPEVTQTPSHQVTQMGQEVILRCVPISNHLYFYWYRQILGQKVEFLVSFYNNEISEKSEIFDDQFSVERPDGSNFTLKIRSTKLEDSAMYFCASSPLTSSSSPLHFGNGTRLTVT.

The V and J genes are TRBV2 and TRBJ1-3; D not resolved. The CDR3 has 13 residues. The V end was cut by 8 bases, the J end by 4 bases, with 12 bases between. Germline CDR1 reads SNHLY; CDR2 reads FYNNEI. The CDR3 coding sequence is TGTGCCAGCGGGCACGCTGGGGGAAACACCATATATTTT. Its translation: CASGHAGGNTIYF.

The genes are TRBV10-3 and TRBJ1-2, with D possibly TRBD1 on 5 matching bases. CDR3 length: 16 amino acids. CDR1 ENHRY and CDR2 SYGVKD come from the germline V gene. The V gene lost 0 bases and the J gene lost 4 bases, with 15 bases spanning the gap. As DNA, the CDR3 is TGTGCCATCAGTGAGTCGTCTCAGGGAGGATTCTATGGCTACACCTTC. Translated: CAISESSQGGFYGYTF.

In its sample, this clone ranks as medium-sized. J is TRBJ1-6 and V is TRBV11-2; D is ambiguous. Germline-derived CDR1 and CDR2 are SGHAT and FQNNGV. The CDR3 is 13 residues long. V gave up 5 bases and J gave up 8 bases, with 10 bases separating them. The CDR3, as DNA: TGTGCCAGCAGCCGAGTCAAAGATTCACCCCTCCACTTT. Translation: CASSRVKDSPLHF. The full variable domain, rest sourced from reference TRBV11-2 and TRBJ1-6, is EAGVAQSPRYKIIEKRQSVAFWCNPISGHATLYWYQQILGQGPKLLIQFQNNGVVDDSQLPKDRFSAERLKGVDSTLKIQPAKLEDSAVYLCASSRVKDSPLHFGNGTRLTVT.

This clone was counted a few times. This rearrangement joins TRBV7-8 to TRBJ2-1; 9 bases line up with TRBD2. This CDR3 has 15 residues. CDR1 is SGHVS and CDR2 is FQNEAQ in the germline V gene. V was pared by 3 bases and J by 6 bases, with 6 bases of the junction left unmatched. The CDR3 protein is CASSLVRGGINEQFF. The CDR3 coding sequence is TGTGCCAGCAGCTTGGTGCGGGGGGGCATCAATGAGCAGTTCTTC.

The rearrangement links TRBV10-1 to TRBJ2-6; 11 positions agree with TRBD1. The V gene's germline CDR1 is WNHNN and CDR2 SYGVQD (reference sequence). CDR3 size: 17 residues. The V segment lost 4 bases and the J segment 0 bases; nucleotides outside the gene matches: 2. The CDR3 sequence is CASSAGTGGSGANVLTF. In DNA, the CDR3 is TGCGCCAGCAGTGCCGGGACAGGGGGCTCTGGGGCCAACGTCCTGACTTTC.

The gene calls are TRBV5-1 and TRBJ2-5, with D possibly TRBD2 on 5 matching bases. V was shortened by 7 bases and J by 5 bases, with 18 bases between the two germline ends. The germline CDR1 and CDR2 sequences are SGHRS and YFSETQ. The CDR3 length is 14 residues. The CDR3 bases are TGCGCCAGCGGCCCGGAGGTGGGCCAGGAGACCCAGTACTTC. The encoded protein is CASGPEVGQETQYF.

The chain couples TRBV21-1 to TRBJ1-1; TRBD1 is the table's D call and was not checked against the DNA. TRBV21-1 is tagged as a pseudogene. The length of the CDR3 is 14 residues. CDR3: CASSRKDRNTEAFF. The CDR3 coding sequence is TGTGCCAGCAGCAGAAAAGACAGGAACACTGAAGCTTTCTTT.

The V gene is TRBV27, the J gene TRBJ2-2; D might be TRBD1 (6 bases). The CDR3 extends over 15 amino acids. Germline V CDR1 and CDR2: MNHEY, SMNVEV (reference sequence). Trimming removed 3 bases from V and 1 base from J, with 9 bases in between. CDR3 region: CASSFTGQNTGELFF. Here the CDR3 DNA reads TGTGCCAGCAGTTTCACAGGGCAGAACACCGGGGAGCTGTTTTTT.

The genes are TRBV10-3 and TRBJ2-3, with 8 positions matching TRBD1. There are 15 residues in the CDR3. Trimming cost V 6 bases and J 3 bases; bases outside gene matches: 8. CDR1 is ENHRY, CDR2 SYGVKD, per germline. The CDR3, as DNA: TGTGCCATCAGACCGGACAGGGCTGGGACAGATACGCAGTATTTT. It specifies CAIRPDRAGTDTQYF.

The chain has TRBV19 and TRBJ1-1; D gene uncertain. Germline loops: CDR1 LNHDA, CDR2 SQIVND (reference sequence). This CDR3 has 15 amino acids. V lost 7 bases to trimming and J lost 1 base, with 16 bases between them. CDR3 sequence reads: CASTIQQAGNTEAFF. The CDR3 region has the DNA TGTGCCAGTACCATACAGCAGGCGGGGAACACTGAAGCTTTCTTT.

J is TRBJ2-1 and V is TRBV7-7; D call uncertain. Germline V CDR1 and CDR2: SSHAT, FNYEAQ (reference sequence). The V gene lost 5 bases and the J gene lost 0 bases, with 11 bases spanning the gap. The CDR3 is made up of 15 amino acids. The CDR3 nucleotides are TGTGCCAGCAGCCCCCGACTGGGCTCCTACAATGAGCAGTTCTTC. Amino acids: CASSPRLGSYNEQFF.

This clone was recorded once. The J gene is TRBJ2-5, the V gene TRBV5-5, with 7 bases matching TRBD1. CDR3 length equals 15 residues. CDR1 is SGHKS and CDR2 is YYEKEE in the germline V gene (reference sequence). J was trimmed by 1 base and V by 5 bases; bases with no gene match: 8. CDR3 region: CASSFGQATQETQYF. Here the CDR3 DNA reads TGTGCCAGCAGTTTCGGACAGGCTACCCAAGAGACCCAGTACTTC.

The V gene is TRBV2, the J gene TRBJ2-2; 8 positions match TRBD2. Unmatched junction bases numbered 5, after V lost 3 bases and J lost 5 bases. Germline CDR1 reads SNHLY; CDR2 reads FYNNEI. The CDR3 is 15 residues long. The CDR3 spells CASSDRGGRTGELFF. CDR3 DNA sequence: TGTGCCAGCAGTGACCGGGGGGGCCGAACCGGGGAGCTGTTTTTT. The variable domain in full, completed from reference TRBV2 and TRBJ2-2, reads EPEVTQTPSHQVTQMGQEVILRCVPISNHLYFYWYRQILGQKVEFLVSFYNNEISEKSEIFDDQFSVERPDGSNFTLKIRSTKLEDSAMYFCASSDRGGRTGELFFGEGSRLTVL.

The chain employs TRBV2 and TRBJ1-2; 8 nucleotides align to TRBD1. Germline V gene sequence: CDR1 SNHLY, CDR2 FYNNEI. The CDR3 consists of 13 residues. The V gene end was trimmed by 10 bases and the J gene end by 8 bases; junction bases not matched to a gene: 12. The CDR3 DNA reads as TGTGCCAAAAGAGCCCAGGGGGCGCGGGGCTACACCTTC. Protein product: CAKRAQGARGYTF.

The chain has TRBV5-4 and TRBJ2-5; 8 bases map to TRBD2. Trimming cost V 0 bases and J 7 bases; bases outside gene matches: 14. The CDR3 length is 17 residues. Per the germline V gene, CDR1 is SGHNT and CDR2 is YYREEE (reference sequence). The CDR3 DNA reads TGTGCCAGCAGCTTGGGAGAGGGCGGGGGGCCCCTCGGGACCCAGTACTTC. Amino acids: CASSLGEGGGPLGTQYF.

The chain has TRBV6-6 and TRBJ1-1, with 9 bases identical to TRBD1. Looked up from germline, CDR1 is MNHNY and CDR2 is SVGAGI (reference sequence). CDR3 length: 13 amino acids. Trimming at V came to 6 bases and at J to 7 bases, leaving 6 bases not matched to a gene. For the CDR3, the DNA is TGTGCCAGCAGCCAGACAGGGGGGGGTGAAGCTTTCTTT. The encoded protein is CASSQTGGGEAFF.

J is TRBJ1-5 and V is TRBV19, with 7 bases matching TRBD1. The germline gives CDR1 LNHDA, CDR2 SQIVND (reference sequence). The J segment lost 6 bases and the V segment lost 5 bases, leaving 4 bases of the junction unmatched. The CDR3 runs 13 residues. Here the CDR3 DNA reads TGTGCCAGTAGTCCCGACAGGGTTCAGCCCCAGCATTTT. Translated: CASSPDRVQPQHF.

This clone was picked up one time. V is TRBV13 and J is TRBJ2-3; TRBD2 aligns across 8 bases. Looked up from germline, CDR1 is PRHDT and CDR2 is FYEKMQ (reference sequence). This CDR3 contains 16 residues. V shed 5 bases, J shed 1 base, and the junction held 8 bases outside the gene matches. CDR3 sequence (DNA): TGTGCCAGCAGCCGTTTCTCGCGGGGGGGCACAGATACGCAGTATTTT. Translating it yields CASSRFSRGGTDTQYF.

The chain is built from TRBV7-9 and TRBJ1-6, with TRBD1 matching over 7 bases. This CDR3 comprises 15 residues. Trimming removed 5 bases from V and 7 bases from J; junction bases left unmatched: 8. Germline V lookup: CDR1 SEHNR, CDR2 FQNEAQ (reference sequence). In DNA, the CDR3 is TGTGCCAGCAGCCGCCAGGGGGGTGGGAATTCACCCCTCCACTTT. It yields the protein CASSRQGGGNSPLHF.

The chain is built from TRBV4-1 and TRBJ2-1; 9 bases are shared with TRBD1. Germline CDR1 reads MGHRA; CDR2 reads YSYEKL. The CDR3 extends over 19 amino acids. J lost 4 bases, V lost 0 bases, and 13 bases had no gene match. CDR3 protein: CASSQDPATGGASYNEQFF. The CDR3 DNA sequence: TGCGCCAGCAGCCAAGATCCCGCCACAGGGGGCGCGTCTTACAATGAGCAGTTCTTC.

This chain links TRBV28 with TRBJ2-1; 7 bases line up with TRBD2. V was clipped by 4 bases and J by 5 bases; unmatched bases: 11. The germline CDR1 and CDR2 sequences are MDHEN and SYDVKM. This CDR3 contains 16 residues. CDR3 nucleotides: TGTGCCAGCAGTTCCTCGGGGCGGGGGTCCGACAATGAGCAGTTCTTC. It yields the protein CASSSSGRGSDNEQFF.

This clone appeared a single time. The CDR3 sequence is CATGLEGGTDTQYF. The CDR3 bases are TGTGCCACCGGGCTTGAGGGGGGCACAGATACGCAGTATTTT. The rearrangement links TRBV24-1 to TRBJ2-3; a possible D gene is TRBD1 (6 bases). Germline values: CDR1 KGHDR, CDR2 SFDVKD. The ends were cut back, 9 bases at V and 1 base at J, with 13 bases in the middle. The CDR3 contains 14 residues.

The chain employs TRBV7-2 and TRBJ2-1; no firm D call. Germline loops: CDR1 SGHTA, CDR2 FQGNSA. The CDR3 runs to 15 residues. V was shortened by 4 bases and J by 0 bases, with 10 bases between the two germline ends. CDR3 loop: CASSSAPSSYNEQFF. CDR3 bases: TGTGCCAGCAGCTCCGCCCCGAGCTCCTACAATGAGCAGTTCTTC.